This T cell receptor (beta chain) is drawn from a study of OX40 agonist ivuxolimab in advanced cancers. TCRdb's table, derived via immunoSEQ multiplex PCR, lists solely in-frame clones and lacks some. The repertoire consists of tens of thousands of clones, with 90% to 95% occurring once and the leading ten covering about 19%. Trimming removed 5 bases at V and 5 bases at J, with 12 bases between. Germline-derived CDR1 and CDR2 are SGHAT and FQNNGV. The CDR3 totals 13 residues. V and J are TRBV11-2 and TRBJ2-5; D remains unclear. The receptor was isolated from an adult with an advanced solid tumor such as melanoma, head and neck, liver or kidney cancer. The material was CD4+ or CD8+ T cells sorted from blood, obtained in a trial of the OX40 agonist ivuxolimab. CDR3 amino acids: CASSAEIWETQYF. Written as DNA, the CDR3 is TGTGCCAGCAGCGCAGAGATTTGGGAGACCCAGTACTTC.